These 32 T cell receptor beta chains share one sample of origin, sequenced in a study of post-analysis software for immune sequencing data. Regarding the study as a whole: Among a handful of TRBV segments more frequent in patients than controls were TRBV5-6, TRBV5-1 and TRBV20-1.

These receptors are not linked to any known antigen. The TCR beta cDNA libraries contained unique molecular identifiers. One entry per CDR3 protein results from TCRdb running MiXCR on the PCR reads. The data show about 820,000 distinct CDR3 sequences, about 53% seen once. Sequenced input: blood. The receptors stem from a girl aged 10-17 years with multiple sclerosis.

This clonotype was observed a handful of times. The rearrangement uses TRBV5-1 and TRBJ2-7; D uncertain. Germline-derived CDR1 and CDR2 are SGHRS and YFSETQ. The CDR3 totals 15 residues. Trimming shortened V by 0 bases and J by 5 bases, and 15 bases separated the two germline ends. The CDR3, as DNA: TGCGCCAGCAGCTTGGAGGCGATTCCCCGAGACGAGCAGTACTTC. Its translation: CASSLEAIPRDEQYF. Filled out from reference TRBV5-1 and TRBJ2-7, the complete variable domain reads KAGVTQTPRYLIKTRGQQVTLSCSPISGHRSVSWYQQTPGQGLQFLFEYFSETQRNKGNFPGRFSGRQFSNSRSEMNVSTLELGDSALYLCASSLEAIPRDEQYFGPGTRLTVT.

This chain uses TRBV4-1 with TRBJ1-1; D is possibly TRBD1 (6 bases). V lost 0 bases to trimming and J lost 8 bases, with 10 bases between them. The CDR3 is 13 amino acids. In germline, CDR1 is MGHRA, CDR2 YSYEKL. As DNA, the CDR3 is TGCGCCAGCAGCCAAGAGGGACATCAGGAAGCTTTCTTT. Its translation: CASSQEGHQEAFF.

The gene calls are TRBV21-1 and TRBJ2-5; TRBD1 is taken as the D call from the table, unchecked against the DNA. TRBV21-1 is described as a pseudogene. CDR3 size: 14 residues. CDR3 bases: TGTGCCAGCTCTTACAGGGGGCGCCCAGAGACCCAGTACTTC. Its protein is CASSYRGRPETQYF.

Notes on this clonotype: Its ends do not fully match the called genes, so a read error is possible. The chain recombines TRBV6-1 with TRBJ1-2; D remains unclear. This CDR3 is 14 amino acids long. The V gene's germline CDR1 is MNHNS and CDR2 SASEGT. The CDR3 nucleotides read TGTGCCGGCAGTGAAAACAGATACGGTGATGGCTACACCTTC. It translates to CAGSENRYGDGYTF.

The V gene is TRBV20-1, the J gene TRBJ2-1; 10 bases map to TRBD2. Losses at the gene ends were 5 bases for V and 7 bases for J; bases not matched to a gene: 8. Per the germline V gene, CDR1 is DFQATT and CDR2 is SNEGSKA (reference sequence). The CDR3 totals 14 residues. The CDR3 nucleotides are TGCAGTGCTGGAGGCACTAGCGGGAATAATGAGCAGTTCTTC. It is translated as CSAGGTSGNNEQFF.

The rearrangement joins TRBV3-1 to TRBJ2-7; 9 bases fit TRBD2. J gave up 4 bases and V 4 bases, and 5 bases lay outside the gene matches. Germline V lookup: CDR1 LGHDT, CDR2 YNNKEL (reference sequence). The CDR3 is made up of 14 amino acids. CDR3: CASSLQAGGYEQYF. CDR3 DNA: TGTGCCAGCAGCCTCCAAGCGGGGGGTTACGAGCAGTACTTC.

This chain uses TRBV3-1 with TRBJ2-7; 8 bases map to TRBD1. V shed 2 bases and J 3 bases; nucleotides not matched to a gene: 9. Germline V gene lookup returns CDR1 LGHDT and CDR2 YNNKEL (reference sequence). The CDR3 runs to 16 residues. The CDR3 DNA sequence: TGTGCCAGCAGCCAATGGCGGACAGGGTCGAGCTACGAGCAGTACTTC. Amino acid sequence: CASSQWRTGSSYEQYF.

The rearrangement joins TRBV7-9 to TRBJ2-7; 8 bases align to TRBD1. The V and J ends lost 5 bases and 0 bases, in that order; junction bases with no gene match: 12. The CDR3 has 17 amino acids. CDR1 and CDR2 from the germline V gene are SEHNR and FQNEAQ (reference sequence). CDR3 sequence: CASSPPSRQGSSYEQYF. The CDR3 DNA follows: TGTGCCAGCAGCCCGCCGTCGAGACAGGGGAGCTCCTACGAGCAGTACTTC. The complete variable domain, with remaining parts taken from reference TRBV7-9 and TRBJ2-7, reads DTGVSQNPRHKITKRGQNVTFRCDPISEHNRLYWYRQTLGQGPEFLTYFQNEAQLEKSRLLSDRFSAERPKGSFSTLEIQRTEQGDSAMYLCASSPPSRQGSSYEQYFGPGTRLTVT.

The V gene is TRBV25-1, the J gene TRBJ2-3; no reliable D call. The CDR3 length is 14 residues. Germline V lookup: CDR1 MGHDK, CDR2 SYGVNS. Trimming took off 2 bases at V and 3 bases at J, with 9 bases between the two ends. The CDR3 sequence: CASSETDRTDTQYF. DNA of the CDR3: TGTGCCAGCAGTGAAACGGATCGGACAGATACGCAGTATTTT.

The V and J genes are TRBV24-1 and TRBJ1-5, with D possibly being TRBD1 (6 bases). The germline V gene has CDR1 KGHDR and CDR2 SFDVKD. The length of the CDR3 is 13 residues. V lost 6 bases, J lost 3 bases, and 8 bases lay in between. CDR3 coding DNA: TGTGCCACCAGTTACAGGGTCAATCAGCCCCAGCATTTT. Its translation: CATSYRVNQPQHF.

This sequence joins TRBV29-1 and TRBJ2-3; TRBD1 matches 8 bases. The CDR3 has 16 amino acids. Germline V gives CDR1 SQVTM, CDR2 ANQGSEA. With V trimmed by 0 bases and J by 4 bases, 9 bases remained unmatched. CDR3 coding DNA: TGCAGCGTTGAAGATCCCGGGACAGGTAATCCAGATACGCAGTATTTT. Translation gives CSVEDPGTGNPDTQYF.

The chain joins TRBV20-1 to TRBJ2-1, with D possibly being TRBD2 (6 bases). Germline V gene lookup returns CDR1 DFQATT and CDR2 SNEGSKA (reference sequence). The CDR3 runs to 12 residues. The CDR3 here is CSWAGTPNEQFF. In DNA form, the CDR3 reads TGCAGCTGGGCGGGGACCCCCAATGAGCAGTTCTTC.

This clonotype was seen only a few times. The chain carries TRBV15 and TRBJ2-4; TRBD2 aligns across 8 bases. The J call could be wrong; TRBJ2-7 is a better fit for the DNA end. Germline V gene data show CDR1 as LNHNV and CDR2 as YYDKDF (reference sequence). This CDR3 contains 14 residues. This CDR3 reads CATSRTGTSYEQYF. DNA of the CDR3: TGTGCCACCAGCCGTACCGGGACTAGCTACGAGCAGTACTTC.

This clonotype was seen a few times. The chain couples TRBV11-2 to TRBJ2-4; perhaps TRBD1 as D (5 bases). The CDR3 consists of 15 residues. CDR1 and CDR2 (germline): SGHAT, FQNNGV. Between the trimmed V and J ends, which lost 5 bases and 8 bases, there was a span of 19 bases. For the CDR3, the DNA is TGTGCCAGCAGCGCGCCCGGTTCCAGGGCATACATTCAGTACTTC. Translating it yields CASSAPGSRAYIQYF. The whole variable domain, remainder taken from reference TRBV11-2 and TRBJ2-4, is EAGVAQSPRYKIIEKRQSVAFWCNPISGHATLYWYQQILGQGPKLLIQFQNNGVVDDSQLPKDRFSAERLKGVDSTLKIQPAKLEDSAVYLCASSAPGSRAYIQYFGAGTRLSVL.

About this clonotype itself: This clone may be a read error of a much larger clone one base away. The V call is TRBV29-1, the J call TRBJ1-5; 9 nucleotides match TRBD1. This CDR3 region has 13 residues. V shed 6 bases, J shed 2 bases, and the junction held 2 bases outside the gene matches. The germline V gene has CDR1 SQVTM and CDR2 ANQGSEA. The CDR3 DNA follows: TGCAGCGTGGGACAGGGACGCAATCAGCCCCAGCATTTT. Translated, it gives CSVGQGRNQPQHF.

The chain uses TRBV7-9 and TRBJ2-2, with no clear D. CDR1 and CDR2 from the germline V gene are SEHNR and FQNEAQ (reference sequence). This CDR3 comprises 14 residues. The V and J ends lost 5 bases and 3 bases respectively, with 10 bases between them. CDR3 region: CASSPEFDTGELFF. CDR3 DNA: TGTGCCAGCAGCCCGGAGTTCGACACCGGGGAGCTGTTTTTT.

This clonotype was seen only a few times. The rearrangement uses TRBV7-3 and TRBJ2-5, with D possibly being TRBD2 (5 bases). This CDR3 region has 14 residues. Germline lookup yields CDR1 SGHTA and CDR2 FQGTGA. With 5 bases removed from V and 1 base from J, the gap between germline ends came to 11 bases. CDR3 in amino acids: CASSPTGSQETQYF. The CDR3 nucleotides are TGTGCCAGCAGCCCCACGGGGAGCCAAGAGACCCAGTACTTC.

CDR3 amino acids: CSATSGLGYNEQFF. The CDR3 DNA reads TGCAGTGCCACTAGCGGCTTGGGTTACAATGAGCAGTTCTTC. This chain uses TRBV20-1 with TRBJ2-1, with 8 bases aligning to TRBD2. With 6 bases clipped from V and 4 bases from J, the junction kept 8 bases outside the gene matches. Looked up from germline, CDR1 is DFQATT and CDR2 is SNEGSKA (reference sequence). The CDR3 sequence is 14 residues long.

V usage is TRBV5-1 and J usage is TRBJ2-7, with D perhaps TRBD1 or TRBD2 (5 bases each). Between the trimmed V and J ends, which lost 6 bases and 0 bases, there was a span of 16 bases. The CDR3 consists of 15 residues. CDR1 SGHRS and CDR2 YFSETQ come from the germline V gene. The CDR3 reads CASNPGGTTSYEQYF. CDR3 nucleotide sequence: TGCGCCAGCAACCCGGGTGGGACCACCTCCTACGAGCAGTACTTC.

The V and J genes are TRBV12-3 or TRBV12-4 and TRBJ1-5, with D tentatively TRBD1 (5 bases). The V end lost 7 bases, the J end lost 2 bases, and 18 bases lay between the germline ends. This CDR3 is built from 16 residues. CDR3 in amino acids: CASTRGRRSGNQPQHF. The CDR3 nucleotides read TGTGCCAGCACCCGGGGACGGCGTTCGGGCAATCAGCCCCAGCATTTT.

V usage is TRBV20-1 and J usage is TRBJ1-4; D remains unclear. CDR3 length: 11 amino acids. Germline CDR1 reads DFQATT; CDR2 reads SNEGSKA (reference sequence). The V end was cut by 5 bases, the J end by 5 bases, with 6 bases between. The CDR3: CSAGKNEKLFF. DNA of the CDR3: TGCAGTGCTGGCAAAAATGAAAAACTGTTTTTT.

This chain connects TRBV7-9 to TRBJ1-1; D remains unclear. The CDR3 is 15 residues long. Per germline, CDR1 SEHNR and CDR2 FQNEAQ (reference sequence). V was trimmed by 4 bases and J by 5 bases, leaving 17 bases between them. CDR3 region: CASSSKMPGLTEAFF. The CDR3 nucleotides are TGTGCCAGCAGCTCCAAGATGCCCGGGTTAACTGAAGCTTTCTTT.

This chain uses TRBV5-1 with TRBJ2-7; 7 bases align to TRBD1. With 4 bases clipped from V and 2 bases from J, the junction kept 6 bases outside the gene matches. This CDR3 has 14 amino acids. CDR1 SGHRS and CDR2 YFSETQ come from the germline V gene. DNA for the CDR3: TGCGCCAGCAGCCAGGGACAGACCACCTACGAGCAGTACTTC. Its translation is CASSQGQTTYEQYF.

This clonotype was counted a few times. The chain combines TRBV15 with TRBJ2-5, with 7 bases aligning to TRBD1. This CDR3 has 14 amino acids. With 0 bases clipped from V and 3 bases from J, the junction kept 1 base outside the gene matches. The germline gives CDR1 LNHNV, CDR2 YYDKDF (reference sequence). The CDR3 bases are TGTGCCACCAGCAGAGACGACAGGGAAGAGACCCAGTACTTC. Its translation is CATSRDDREETQYF.

This clonotype was seen a handful of times. The chain couples TRBV18 to TRBJ2-7; D is undetermined. V was shortened by 5 bases and J by 3 bases, with 5 bases between the two germline ends. This CDR3 spans 11 amino acids. The germline CDR1 and CDR2 sequences are KGHSH and LQKENI. The chain's CDR3 is CASSRLYEQYF. In DNA form, the CDR3 reads TGTGCCAGCTCAAGGCTCTACGAGCAGTACTTC.

The rearrangement links TRBV29-1 to TRBJ1-1; D not certain. The CDR3 sequence is 11 residues long. The germline V gene has CDR1 SQVTM and CDR2 ANQGSEA. V was cut by 4 bases and J by 4 bases, with 7 bases left in between. In DNA, the CDR3 is TGCAGCGTTGTCCTGAGCACTGAAGCTTTCTTT. This translates into CSVVLSTEAFF.

The chain couples TRBV4-1 to TRBJ2-1, with D perhaps TRBD2 (6 bases). CDR3 length: 14 amino acids. Per the germline V gene, CDR1 is MGHRA and CDR2 is YSYEKL. The germline V and J ends were trimmed by 4 bases and 5 bases, with 12 bases remaining between them. Here the CDR3 reads CASSPLAGHNEQFF. DNA of the CDR3: TGCGCCAGCAGCCCCCTCGCGGGGCACAATGAGCAGTTCTTC.

The V and J genes are TRBV29-1 and TRBJ1-1; D is uncertain. Trimming stripped 2 bases from V and 3 bases from J, with 10 bases between. The CDR3 spans 13 residues. Germline lookup yields CDR1 SQVTM and CDR2 ANQGSEA. DNA of the CDR3: TGCAGCGTTGAAATCAGCCTGGACACTGAAGCTTTCTTT. Translated: CSVEISLDTEAFF.

In DNA, the CDR3 is TGTGCCAGCAGCCCCGAGGTAGCGGGGATTAATGAGCAGTTCTTC. This codes for CASSPEVAGINEQFF. The chain is built from TRBV7-3 and TRBJ2-1; 8 nucleotides match TRBD2. The CDR3 totals 15 residues. From germline, CDR1 is SGHTA and CDR2 FQGTGA. The V and J ends lost 5 bases and 7 bases, in that order; junction bases with no gene match: 10.

This chain connects TRBV20-1 to TRBJ2-1; 7 positions agree with TRBD2. Germline V lookup: CDR1 DFQATT, CDR2 SNEGSKA (reference sequence). J lost 6 bases, V lost 6 bases, and 8 bases had no gene match. This CDR3 has 13 residues. CDR3 in amino acids: CSADIPGGNEQFF. The DNA of the CDR3 is TGCAGTGCCGACATCCCGGGGGGCAATGAGCAGTTCTTC.

V is TRBV5-1 and J is TRBJ2-3; perhaps TRBD2 as D (5 bases). Trimming cost V 4 bases and J 3 bases, with 15 bases left between them. CDR3 length: 15 amino acids. CDR1 SGHRS and CDR2 YFSETQ come from the germline V gene. CDR3 region: CASSAAAIRTDTQYF. The DNA for the CDR3 is TGCGCCAGCAGCGCAGCGGCTATTCGAACAGATACGCAGTATTTT.

The chain combines TRBV5-1 with TRBJ2-6, with TRBD1 identical over 12 bases. CDR3 length equals 17 residues. Germline V gene data show CDR1 as SGHRS and CDR2 as YFSETQ. The trim removed 4 bases at V and 4 bases at J, leaving 6 bases unmatched. The CDR3 region has the DNA TGCGCCAGCAGCCTCCGGGACAGGGGGCGGGGGGCCAACGTCCTGACTTTC. Translation gives CASSLRDRGRGANVLTF.